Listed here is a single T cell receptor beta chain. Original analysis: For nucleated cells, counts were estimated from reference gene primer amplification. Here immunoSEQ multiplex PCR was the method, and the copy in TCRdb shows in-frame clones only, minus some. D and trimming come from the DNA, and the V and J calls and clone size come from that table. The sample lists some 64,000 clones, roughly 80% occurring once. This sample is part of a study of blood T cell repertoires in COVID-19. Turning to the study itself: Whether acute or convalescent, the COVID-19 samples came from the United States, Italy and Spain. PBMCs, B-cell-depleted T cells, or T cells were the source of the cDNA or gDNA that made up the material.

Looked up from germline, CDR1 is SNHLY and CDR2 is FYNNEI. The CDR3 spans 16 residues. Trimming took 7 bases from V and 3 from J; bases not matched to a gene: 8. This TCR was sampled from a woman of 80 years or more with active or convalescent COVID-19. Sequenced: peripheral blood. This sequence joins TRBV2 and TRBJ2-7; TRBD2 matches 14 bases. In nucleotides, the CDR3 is TGTGCCAGCATGGGGACTAGCGGGGGACCCAACTACGAGCAGTACTTC. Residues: CASMGTSGGPNYEQYF. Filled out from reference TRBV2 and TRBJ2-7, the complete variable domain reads EPEVTQTPSHQVTQMGQEVILRCVPISNHLYFYWYRQILGQKVEFLVSFYNNEISEKSEIFDDQFSVERPDGSNFTLKIRSTKLEDSAMYFCASMGTSGGPNYEQYFGPGTRLTVT.